This TCR beta chain was profiled in a study of regulatory T cells in long-lasting Graves disease. This clonotype was found many times. The antigen is not known. Study conclusions and caveats: Since the sample size was small, accuracy may have been reduced. Persistent Graves' patients showed less TCR diversity than newly diagnosed ones.

Arm-PCR of CDR3 regions with iRepertoire HTBI primers generated TCR beta libraries. MiXCR, run by TCRdb on the multiplex PCR reads, gives a single entry per CDR3 protein. The sample lists about 420,000 distinct CDR3 sequences; approximately 16% were seen once. Looked up from germline, CDR1 is MNHGY and CDR2 is SVAAGI. V shed 3 bases and J shed 2 bases, with 17 bases lying between them. The CDR3 covers 16 residues. The time point denotes: newly diagnosed GD, antithyroid drugs for less than 3 months. From PBMCs, RNA was extracted and then used to make the TCR library. These same records also appear under a second study, on T cells in Graves' hyperthyroidism and ophthalmopathy.

The gene calls are TRBV6-9 and TRBJ2-7; D possibly corresponds to TRBD1 (7 bases). This material consisted of peripheral blood mononuclear cells (PBMCs), taken at new diagnosis, from a patient treated with antithyroid drugs. The sequence derives from a woman aged 18-29 years with Graves disease. In nucleotides, the CDR3 is TGTGCCAGCAGTTACCAGGGGGGTGGTTTGGCCTACGAGCAGTACTTC. It yields the protein CASSYQGGGLAYEQYF.